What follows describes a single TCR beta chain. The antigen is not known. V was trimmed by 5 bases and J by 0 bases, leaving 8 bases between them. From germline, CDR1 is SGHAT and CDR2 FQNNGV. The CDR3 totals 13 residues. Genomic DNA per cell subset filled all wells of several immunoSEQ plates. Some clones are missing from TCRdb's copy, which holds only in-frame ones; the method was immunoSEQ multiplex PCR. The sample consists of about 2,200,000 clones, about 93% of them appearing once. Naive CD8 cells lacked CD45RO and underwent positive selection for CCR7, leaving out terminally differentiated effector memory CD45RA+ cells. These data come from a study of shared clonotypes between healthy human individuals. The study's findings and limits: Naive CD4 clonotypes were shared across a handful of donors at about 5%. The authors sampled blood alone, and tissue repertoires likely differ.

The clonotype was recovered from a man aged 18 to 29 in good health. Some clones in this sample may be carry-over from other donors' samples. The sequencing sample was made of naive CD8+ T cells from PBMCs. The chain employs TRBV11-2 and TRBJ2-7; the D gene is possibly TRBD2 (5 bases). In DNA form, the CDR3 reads TGTGCCAGCAGCCCACTAGTCTCCTACGAGCAGTACTTC. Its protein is CASSPLVSYEQYF. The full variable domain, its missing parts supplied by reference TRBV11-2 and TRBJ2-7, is EAGVAQSPRYKIIEKRQSVAFWCNPISGHATLYWYQQILGQGPKLLIQFQNNGVVDDSQLPKDRFSAERLKGVDSTLKIQPAKLEDSAVYLCASSPLVSYEQYFGPGTRLTVT.